These 27 T cell receptor beta chains share one sample of origin, sequenced in a study of circulating CD8 cells and anti-PD-1 response in melanoma. Using approximately 15 ng of total RNA, TCR libraries were made with the QIAseq Immune Repertoire TCR panel. TCRdb analysed the reads with MiXCR anew, one entry per CDR3 protein. The sample contains several hundred distinct CDR3 sequences, approximately 5.4% of which appear only once. Four subsets defined by PD-1 and/or TIGIT were sorted from live CD3+CD8+TCRalphabeta+ cells. The starting material was CD8+ T cells from PBMCs, obtained at baseline or after one month of anti-PD-1 therapy (not recorded which). These receptors all come from a human donor with melanoma.

This clonotype is medium-sized in the sample. The chain couples TRBV29-1 to TRBJ2-5, with D maybe TRBD2 (7 bases). The V gene lost 7 bases and the J gene lost 9 bases, with 18 bases spanning the gap. Germline CDR1 reads SQVTM; CDR2 reads ANQGSEA. This CDR3 region has 12 residues. The CDR3 DNA is TGCAGCGCCCCTGATGCGGGGGCGGCCCAGTACTTC. Protein product: CSAPDAGAAQYF.

This clonotype counts as large (0.1 to 1%). CDR3: CASSPGTVYGYTF. CDR3 nucleotide sequence: TGTGCCAGCAGTCCCGGGACTGTCTATGGCTACACCTTC. This chain links TRBV12-3 or TRBV12-4 with TRBJ1-2; D is possibly TRBD1 (5 bases). Trimming stripped 5 bases from V and 4 bases from J, with 11 bases between. This CDR3 comprises 13 residues.

This clonotype was picked up a small number of times. One end of the junction fails to match germline, which may point to a read error. V and J are TRBV27 and TRBJ2-7, with 7 bases fitting TRBD2. The CDR3 runs to 13 residues. Germline-derived CDR1 and CDR2 are MNHEY and SMNVEV (reference sequence). The CDR3 reads CASSFTSAGGQHF. CDR3 coding DNA: TGTGCCAGCAGTTTCACTAGCGCGGGCGGGCAGCACTTC.

By proportion, this clonotype is medium-sized. The chain recombines TRBV2 with TRBJ2-7; 14 bases align to TRBD2. Germline V lookup: CDR1 SNHLY, CDR2 FYNNEI. After removal of 5 bases from V and 6 bases from J, the junction contained 15 bases not matched to a gene. The CDR3 consists of 18 residues. DNA for the CDR3: TGTGCCAGCAGTATCACCGCCGGGACTAGCGGGAGTAGGGGCGAGCAGTACTTC. Translating gives CASSITAGTSGSRGEQYF.

This clonotype is large (0.1 to 1%) by share. The chain has TRBV29-1 and TRBJ2-3, with TRBD2 matching over 8 bases. The CDR3 is 14 amino acids. The germline V gene has CDR1 SQVTM and CDR2 ANQGSEA. Germline trimming cut 5 bases from V and 6 bases from J; bases unmatched to any gene: 10. CDR3 sequence reads: CSVWRRGALDTQYF. In DNA, the CDR3 is TGCAGCGTTTGGCGGCGGGGGGCGCTGGATACGCAGTATTTT.

This clonotype is judged large (0.1 to 1%). The V call is TRBV21-1, the J call TRBJ2-2. TRBV21-1 has pseudogene status. This CDR3 has 16 amino acids. The CDR3 is CARLKQSAWNTGELFF. The CDR3 DNA sequence: TGTGCCAGGCTCAAACAGTCTGCTTGGAACACCGGGGAGCTGTTTTTT.

By share, this clonotype counts as medium-sized. V and J are TRBV29-1 and TRBJ2-1; D is uncertain. This CDR3 region has 11 residues. CDR1 and CDR2 from the germline V gene are SQVTM and ANQGSEA. V lost 1 base and J lost 7, with 5 bases in between. Written as DNA, the CDR3 is TGCAGCGTTGAAGGGGCAAATGAGCAGTTCTTC. Its protein product is CSVEGANEQFF.

By share, this clonotype ranks as large. The chain carries TRBV6-5 and TRBJ2-1, with D uncertain. Germline V CDR1 and CDR2: MNHEY, SVGAGI. The germline V and J ends were trimmed by 0 bases and 3 bases, with 12 bases remaining between them. This CDR3 spans 16 amino acids. CDR3 DNA sequence: TGTGCCAGCAGTTACTCTCCCCCTAGTCGCTACAATGAGCAGTTCTTC. This gives the protein CASSYSPPSRYNEQFF.

This clonotype is judged medium-sized. CDR3 nucleotide sequence: TGTGCCAGCAGCCCAGGGGGCGGTGGGGCCAACGTCCTGACTTTC. It codes for CASSPGGGGANVLTF. The V call is TRBV6-5, the J call TRBJ2-6, with 8 nucleotides matching TRBD1. Germline V CDR1 and CDR2: MNHEY, SVGAGI. The length of the CDR3 is 15 residues. Trimming cost V 6 bases and J 3 bases; bases outside gene matches: 4.

This clonotype is termed large. The chain employs TRBV7-3 and TRBJ2-5, with 12 bases aligning to TRBD2. The ends lost 1 base at V and 4 bases at J; junction bases unmatched: 4. CDR1 is SGHTA, CDR2 FQGTGA, per germline. The CDR3 consists of 16 residues. The CDR3 DNA is TGTGCCAGCAGCTTAAAACTAGCGGGAGGATTAGAGACCCAGTACTTC. Protein product: CASSLKLAGGLETQYF.

In its sample, this clonotype ranks as large (0.1 to 1%). The CDR3 loop is CASSLHTGELFF. As DNA, the CDR3 is TGTGCCAGCAGTTTACACACCGGGGAGCTGTTTTTT. This chain links TRBV27 with TRBJ2-2; no clear D. With 2 bases removed from V and 3 bases from J, the gap between germline ends came to 1 base. The CDR3 has 12 amino acids. CDR1 and CDR2 from the germline V gene are MNHEY and SMNVEV (reference sequence).

This clonotype is large (0.1 to 1%) by share. The V and J genes are TRBV25-1 and TRBJ2-1; 9 positions agree with TRBD2. The ends lost 4 bases at V and 6 bases at J; junction bases unmatched: 4. This CDR3 comprises 14 residues. CDR1 is MGHDK, CDR2 SYGVNS, per germline. CDR3 in amino acids: CASSGGLAINEQFF. The CDR3 DNA reads as TGTGCCAGCAGTGGAGGACTAGCGATCAATGAGCAGTTCTTC.

This clonotype is classed as large. This chain uses TRBV7-8 with TRBJ2-3; the D gene could be TRBD1 or TRBD2 (6 bases each). CDR1 SGHVS and CDR2 FQNEAQ come from the germline V gene. Trimming took off 2 bases at V and 5 bases at J, with 11 bases between the two ends. The CDR3 totals 14 residues. The chain's CDR3 is CASSLRGAGDTQYF. DNA of the CDR3: TGTGCCAGCAGCTTAAGGGGGGCCGGAGATACGCAGTATTTT.

The chain uses TRBV12-3 or TRBV12-4 and TRBJ2-1; D remains unclear. The CDR3 is 12 amino acids. Trimming removed 3 bases at V and 6 bases at J, with 6 bases between. This CDR3 is CASSFPGNEQFF. Written as DNA, the CDR3 is TGTGCCAGCAGTTTTCCCGGCAATGAGCAGTTCTTC.

The V gene is TRBV30, the J gene TRBJ2-2; perhaps D is TRBD1 or TRBD2 (5 bases each). Trimming shortened V by 4 bases and J by 3 bases, and 12 bases separated the two germline ends. The CDR3 is 14 residues long. Germline V CDR1 and CDR2: GTSNPN, SVGIG (reference sequence). The CDR3 loop is CAWTGTDHTGELFF. The CDR3 region has the DNA TGTGCCTGGACCGGGACGGACCACACCGGGGAGCTGTTTTTT.

This clonotype qualifies as medium-sized. The genes are TRBV13 and TRBJ1-3; no clear D gene. Germline V lookup: CDR1 PRHDT, CDR2 FYEKMQ (reference sequence). Deletions cut 2 bases from V and 0 bases from J, with 8 bases between. The CDR3 length is 15 residues. The CDR3 loop reads CASSLQEHSGNTIYF. Here the CDR3 DNA reads TGTGCCAGCAGCTTACAGGAACACTCTGGAAACACCATATATTTT.

This clonotype is categorized as large. The chain joins TRBV24-1 to TRBJ2-1, with no clear D. V lost 4 bases to trimming and J lost 7 bases, with 7 bases between them. CDR3 length: 12 residues. The germline gives CDR1 KGHDR, CDR2 SFDVKD. This CDR3 is CATSDAWNEQFF. CDR3 DNA sequence: TGTGCCACCAGTGACGCGTGGAATGAGCAGTTCTTC.

The table lists this clonotype with a few counts. The J gene is TRBJ2-2, the V gene TRBV27; 8 bases match TRBD2. The germline V gene encodes CDR1 MNHEY and CDR2 SMNVEV (reference sequence). This CDR3 is built from 18 residues. V lost 10 bases, J lost 1 base, and 17 bases stayed unmatched. Written as DNA, the CDR3 is TGTGCCACCTCTGAAACACACGGACTAGCTTGGAACACCGGGGAGCTGTTTTTT. Its protein is CATSETHGLAWNTGELFF.

By sample fraction, this clonotype is large. V usage is TRBV29-1 and J usage is TRBJ2-1, with 11 positions matching TRBD2. The germline gives CDR1 SQVTM, CDR2 ANQGSEA. The J segment lost 7 bases and the V segment lost 7 bases, leaving 18 bases of the junction unmatched. This CDR3 is 17 amino acids long. CDR3 sequence: CSAPGLVAGGPRNEQFF. CDR3 coding DNA: TGCAGCGCCCCCGGGCTTGTAGCGGGAGGGCCGAGGAATGAGCAGTTCTTC.

About this clonotype: This clone may be a read error of a much larger clone one base away. This chain joins TRBV20-1 and TRBJ2-7, with D perhaps TRBD1 or TRBD2 (5 bases each). V shed 6 bases and J shed 5 bases, with 23 bases lying between them. Per the germline V gene, CDR1 is DFQATT and CDR2 is SNEGSKA (reference sequence). The CDR3 has 15 amino acids. This chain's CDR3 is CSASATGDYSDEQYF. CDR3 nucleotides: TGCAGTGCCTCCGCCACAGGCGACTATAGCGACGAGCAGTACTTC.

By share of the sample, this clonotype is large (0.1 to 1%). This sequence joins TRBV12-3 or TRBV12-4 and TRBJ2-1, with D possibly called TRBD1 or TRBD2 (5 bases each). V was clipped by 6 bases and J by 5 bases, with 14 bases between them. The CDR3 contains 14 residues. In DNA form, the CDR3 reads TGTGCCAGCAGAACATCCGGGGCGAACAATGAGCAGTTCTTC. It translates to CASRTSGANNEQFF.

By share, this clonotype counts as large. V and J are TRBV27 and TRBJ1-1; D perhaps matches TRBD1 (5 bases). This CDR3 is built from 18 residues. The germline V and J ends were trimmed by 0 bases and 8 bases, with 25 bases remaining between them. Germline V gene sequence: CDR1 MNHEY, CDR2 SMNVEV (reference sequence). The CDR3 reads CASSLSSQSLWRGGEAFF. The CDR3 bases are TGTGCCAGCAGTTTATCGAGCCAAAGCCTTTGGAGGGGCGGAGAAGCTTTCTTT.

This clonotype is categorized as large. The chain employs TRBV4-2 and TRBJ2-7; D is ambiguous. The CDR3 consists of 19 residues. Deletions cut 4 bases from V and 0 bases from J, with 25 bases between. CDR1 and CDR2 from the germline V gene are LGHNA and YNFKEQ. The CDR3 region is CASSPQANSETPSSYEQYF. In nucleotides, the CDR3 is TGTGCCAGCAGCCCCCAAGCCAATTCGGAGACCCCGAGCTCCTACGAGCAGTACTTC.

Sample share makes this clonotype medium-sized. This rearrangement joins TRBV19 to TRBJ2-1; no clear D. Germline assignment: CDR1 LNHDA and CDR2 SQIVND (reference sequence). CDR3 size: 11 residues. V was clipped by 6 bases and J by 6 bases, with 6 bases between them. The CDR3 here is CASSFSNEQFF. In DNA, the CDR3 is TGTGCCAGTAGCTTTAGCAATGAGCAGTTCTTC.

In this sample, this clonotype is large. The rearrangement joins TRBV29-1 to TRBJ2-2; D may correspond to TRBD1 or TRBD2 (5 bases each). CDR1 and CDR2 (germline): SQVTM, ANQGSEA. V dropped 6 bases and J dropped 2 bases, with 19 bases sitting between them. The CDR3 sequence is 16 residues long. CDR3 coding DNA: TGCAGCGTGGGATTTAGCGACAGAGCAAACACCGGGGAGCTGTTTTTT. It codes for CSVGFSDRANTGELFF.

This clonotype is labeled medium-sized (0.01 to 0.1%). V is TRBV9 and J is TRBJ2-7; 16 positions agree with TRBD2. The length of the CDR3 is 18 residues. Trimming removed 3 bases from V and 0 bases from J; junction bases left unmatched: 6. Germline V gene data show CDR1 as SGDLS and CDR2 as YYNGEE. In nucleotides, the CDR3 is TGTGCCAGCAGCGCGGGACTAGCGGGAGGGGCGAGCTCCTACGAGCAGTACTTC. Its translation is CASSAGLAGGASSYEQYF.

By proportion, this clonotype is medium-sized (0.01 to 0.1%). V gene TRBV14 combines with J gene TRBJ2-2; D ambiguous. This CDR3 region has 13 residues. The germline CDR1 and CDR2 sequences are SGHDN and FVKESK. V was cut by 1 base and J by 4 bases, with 4 bases left in between. The CDR3 here is CASSQATTGELFF. The CDR3 DNA sequence: TGTGCCAGCAGCCAAGCCACCACCGGGGAGCTGTTTTTT. The complete variable domain, with remaining parts taken from reference TRBV14 and TRBJ2-2, reads EAGVTQFPSHSVIEKGQTVTLRCDPISGHDNLYWYRRVMGKEIKFLLHFVKESKQDESGMPNNRFLAERTGGTYSTLKVQPAELEDSGVYFCASSQATTGELFFGEGSRLTVL.